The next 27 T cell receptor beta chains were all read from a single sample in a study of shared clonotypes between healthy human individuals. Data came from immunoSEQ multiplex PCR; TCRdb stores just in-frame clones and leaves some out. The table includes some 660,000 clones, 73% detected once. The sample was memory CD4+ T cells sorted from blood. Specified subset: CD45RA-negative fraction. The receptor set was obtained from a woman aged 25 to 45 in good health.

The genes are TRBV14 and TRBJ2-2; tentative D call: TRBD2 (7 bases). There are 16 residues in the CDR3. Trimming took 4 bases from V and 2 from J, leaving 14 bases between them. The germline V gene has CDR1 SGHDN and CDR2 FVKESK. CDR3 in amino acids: CASSPSRGANTGELFF. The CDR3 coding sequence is TGTGCCAGCAGCCCTTCCCGGGGGGCTAACACCGGGGAGCTGTTTTTT.

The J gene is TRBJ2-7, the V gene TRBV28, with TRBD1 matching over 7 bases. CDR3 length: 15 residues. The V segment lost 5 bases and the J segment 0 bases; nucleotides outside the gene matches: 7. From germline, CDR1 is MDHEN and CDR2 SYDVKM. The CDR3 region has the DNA TGTGCCAGCAGTCCCGGGACAGCGGACTCCTACGAGCAGTACTTC. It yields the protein CASSPGTADSYEQYF.

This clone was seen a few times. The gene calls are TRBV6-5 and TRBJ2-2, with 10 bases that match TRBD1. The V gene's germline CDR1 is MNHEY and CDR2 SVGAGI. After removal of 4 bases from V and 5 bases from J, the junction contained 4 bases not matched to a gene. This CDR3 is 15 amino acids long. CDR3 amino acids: CASSSRDRGTGELFF. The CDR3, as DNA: TGTGCCAGCAGTTCCCGGGACAGGGGTACCGGGGAGCTGTTTTTT.

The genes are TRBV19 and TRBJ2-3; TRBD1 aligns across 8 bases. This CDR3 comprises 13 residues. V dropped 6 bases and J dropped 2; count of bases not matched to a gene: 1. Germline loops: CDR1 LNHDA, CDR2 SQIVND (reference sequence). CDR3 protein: CASRQGVTDTQYF. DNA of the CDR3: TGTGCCAGTAGACAGGGGGTCACAGATACGCAGTATTTT.

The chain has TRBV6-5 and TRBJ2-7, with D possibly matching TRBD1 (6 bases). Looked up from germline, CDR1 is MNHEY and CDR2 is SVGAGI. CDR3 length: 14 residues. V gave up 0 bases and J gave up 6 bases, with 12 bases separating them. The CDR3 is CASSYSYRDSEQYF. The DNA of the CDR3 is TGTGCCAGCAGTTACTCATACAGGGATAGCGAGCAGTACTTC.

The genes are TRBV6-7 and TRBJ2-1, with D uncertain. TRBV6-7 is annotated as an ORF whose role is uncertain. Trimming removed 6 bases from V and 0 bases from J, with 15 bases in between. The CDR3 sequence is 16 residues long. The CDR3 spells CASSPIFRPSYNEQFF. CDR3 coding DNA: TGTGCCAGCAGCCCTATTTTCCGACCCTCCTACAATGAGCAGTTCTTC.

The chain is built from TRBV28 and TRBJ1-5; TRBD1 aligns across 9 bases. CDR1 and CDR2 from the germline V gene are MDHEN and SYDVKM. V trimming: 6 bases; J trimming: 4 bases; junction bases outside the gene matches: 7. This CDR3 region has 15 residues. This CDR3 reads CASSYSGTGNQPQHF. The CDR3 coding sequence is TGTGCCAGCAGCTACTCCGGGACAGGGAATCAGCCCCAGCATTTT. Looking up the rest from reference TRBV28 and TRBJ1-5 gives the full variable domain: DVKVTQSSRYLVKRTGEKVFLECVQDMDHENMFWYRQDPGLGLRLIYFSYDVKMKEKGDIPEGYSVSREKKERFSLILESASTNQTSMYLCASSYSGTGNQPQHFGDGTRLSIL.

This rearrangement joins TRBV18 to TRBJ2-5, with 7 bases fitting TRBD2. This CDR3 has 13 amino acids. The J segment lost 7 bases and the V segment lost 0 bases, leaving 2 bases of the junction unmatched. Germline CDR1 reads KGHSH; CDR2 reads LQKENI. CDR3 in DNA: TGTGCCAGCTCACCACCAGAGCGGGGGACCCAGTACTTC. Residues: CASSPPERGTQYF.

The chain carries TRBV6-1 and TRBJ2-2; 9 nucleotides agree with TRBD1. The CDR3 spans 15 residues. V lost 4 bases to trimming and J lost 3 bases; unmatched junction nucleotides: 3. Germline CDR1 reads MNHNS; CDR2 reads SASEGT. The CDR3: CASSAQGAHTGELFF. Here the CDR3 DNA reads TGTGCCAGCAGTGCACAGGGGGCGCACACCGGGGAGCTGTTTTTT.

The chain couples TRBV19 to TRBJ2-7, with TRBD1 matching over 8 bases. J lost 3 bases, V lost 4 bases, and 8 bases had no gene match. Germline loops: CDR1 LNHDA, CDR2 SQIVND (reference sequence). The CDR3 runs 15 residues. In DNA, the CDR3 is TGTGCCAGTAGTACCTGGACAGGGATTCGCTACGAGCAGTACTTC. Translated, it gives CASSTWTGIRYEQYF.

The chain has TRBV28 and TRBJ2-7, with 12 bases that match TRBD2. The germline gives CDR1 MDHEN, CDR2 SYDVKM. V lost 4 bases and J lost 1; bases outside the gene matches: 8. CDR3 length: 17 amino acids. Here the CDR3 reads CASSSPRTSGNSYEQYF. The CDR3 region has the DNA TGTGCCAGCAGTTCCCCCAGGACTAGCGGGAATTCCTACGAGCAGTACTTC.

CDR3 DNA sequence: TGCGCCAGCAGCCACCAGGCTAGCGGGAGCTACGAGCAGTACTTC. Its protein product is CASSHQASGSYEQYF. The rearrangement links TRBV5-1 to TRBJ2-7; 10 bases line up with TRBD2. J was trimmed by 3 bases and V by 4 bases; bases with no gene match: 7. Germline-derived CDR1 and CDR2 are SGHRS and YFSETQ. The CDR3 is 15 residues long.

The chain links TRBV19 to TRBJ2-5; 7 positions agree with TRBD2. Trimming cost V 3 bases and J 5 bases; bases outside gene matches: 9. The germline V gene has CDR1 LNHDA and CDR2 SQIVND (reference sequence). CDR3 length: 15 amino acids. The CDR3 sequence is CASSITSWTRETQYF. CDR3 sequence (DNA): TGTGCCAGTAGTATCACTTCTTGGACTAGGGAGACCCAGTACTTC.

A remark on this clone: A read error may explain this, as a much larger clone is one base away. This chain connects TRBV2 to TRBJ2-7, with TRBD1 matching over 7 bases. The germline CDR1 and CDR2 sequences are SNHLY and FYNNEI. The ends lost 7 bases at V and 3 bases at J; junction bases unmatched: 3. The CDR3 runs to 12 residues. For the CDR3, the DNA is TGTGCCAGCACGGGACAGCGCTACGAGCAGTACTTC. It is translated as CASTGQRYEQYF.

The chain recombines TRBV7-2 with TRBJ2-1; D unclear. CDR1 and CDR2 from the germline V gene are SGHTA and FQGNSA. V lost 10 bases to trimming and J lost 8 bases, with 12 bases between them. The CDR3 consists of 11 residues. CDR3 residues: CANGMSDEQFF. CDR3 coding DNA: TGTGCCAACGGTATGAGTGATGAGCAGTTCTTC.

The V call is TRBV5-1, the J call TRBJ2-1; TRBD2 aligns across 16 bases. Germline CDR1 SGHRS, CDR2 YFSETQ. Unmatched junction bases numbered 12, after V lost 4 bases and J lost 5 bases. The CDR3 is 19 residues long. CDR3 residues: CASSPGLAGGGLRDNEQFF. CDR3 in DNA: TGCGCCAGCAGCCCGGGACTAGCGGGAGGGGGCCTCCGGGACAATGAGCAGTTCTTC.

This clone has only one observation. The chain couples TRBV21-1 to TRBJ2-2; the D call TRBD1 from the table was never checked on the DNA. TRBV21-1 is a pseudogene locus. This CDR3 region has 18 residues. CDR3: CASSKGRGLNRNTGELFF. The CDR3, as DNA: TGTGCCAGCAGCAAAGGCAGGGGGCTCAATAGGAACACCGGGGAGCTGTTTTTT.

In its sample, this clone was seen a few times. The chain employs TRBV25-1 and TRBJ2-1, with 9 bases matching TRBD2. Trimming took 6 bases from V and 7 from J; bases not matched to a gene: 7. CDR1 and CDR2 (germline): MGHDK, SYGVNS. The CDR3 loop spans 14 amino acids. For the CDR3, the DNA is TGTGCCAGCAGCCTTAGTAGCGGGAGAAATGAGCAGTTCTTC. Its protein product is CASSLSSGRNEQFF.

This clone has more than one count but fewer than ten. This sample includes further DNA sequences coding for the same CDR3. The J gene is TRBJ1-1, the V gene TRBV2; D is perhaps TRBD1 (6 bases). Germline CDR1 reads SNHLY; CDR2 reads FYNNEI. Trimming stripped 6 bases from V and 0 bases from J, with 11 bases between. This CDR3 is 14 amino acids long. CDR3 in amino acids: CASRNRVMNTEAFF. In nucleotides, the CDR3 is TGTGCCAGCAGAAACAGGGTGATGAACACTGAAGCTTTCTTT.

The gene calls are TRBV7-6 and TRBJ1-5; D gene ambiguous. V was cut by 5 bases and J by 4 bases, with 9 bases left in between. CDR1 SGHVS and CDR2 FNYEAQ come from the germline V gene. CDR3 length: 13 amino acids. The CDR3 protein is CASSLFENQPQHF. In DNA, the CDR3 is TGTGCCAGCAGCCTATTCGAGAATCAGCCCCAGCATTTT. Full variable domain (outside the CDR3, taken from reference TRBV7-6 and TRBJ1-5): GAGVSQSPRYKVTKRGQDVALRCDPISGHVSLYWYRQALGQGPEFLTYFNYEAQQDKSGLPNDRFSAERPEGSISTLTIQRTEQRDSAMYRCASSLFENQPQHFGDGTRLSIL.

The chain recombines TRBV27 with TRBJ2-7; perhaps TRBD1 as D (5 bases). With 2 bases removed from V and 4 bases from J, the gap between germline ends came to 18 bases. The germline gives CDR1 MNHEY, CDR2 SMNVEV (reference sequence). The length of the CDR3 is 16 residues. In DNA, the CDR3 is TGTGCCAGCAGTTTAATCGGGCGTAGGGGCCGGTACGAGCAGTACTTC. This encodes CASSLIGRRGRYEQYF.

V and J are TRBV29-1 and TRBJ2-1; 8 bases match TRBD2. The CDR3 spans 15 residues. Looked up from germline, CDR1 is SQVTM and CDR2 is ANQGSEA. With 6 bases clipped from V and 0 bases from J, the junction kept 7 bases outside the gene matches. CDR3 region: CSVLAGALSYNEQFF. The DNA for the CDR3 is TGCAGCGTGCTAGCGGGCGCCCTCTCCTACAATGAGCAGTTCTTC.

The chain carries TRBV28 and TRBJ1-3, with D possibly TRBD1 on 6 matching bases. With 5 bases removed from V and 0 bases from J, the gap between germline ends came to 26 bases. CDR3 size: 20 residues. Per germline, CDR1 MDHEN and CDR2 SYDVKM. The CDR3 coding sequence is TGTGCCAGCAGTACCCCGGGGGGGGCCACCCTATGGAGCTCTGGAAACACCATATATTTT. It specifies CASSTPGGATLWSSGNTIYF. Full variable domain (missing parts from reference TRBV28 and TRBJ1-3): DVKVTQSSRYLVKRTGEKVFLECVQDMDHENMFWYRQDPGLGLRLIYFSYDVKMKEKGDIPEGYSVSREKKERFSLILESASTNQTSMYLCASSTPGGATLWSSGNTIYFGEGSWLTVV.

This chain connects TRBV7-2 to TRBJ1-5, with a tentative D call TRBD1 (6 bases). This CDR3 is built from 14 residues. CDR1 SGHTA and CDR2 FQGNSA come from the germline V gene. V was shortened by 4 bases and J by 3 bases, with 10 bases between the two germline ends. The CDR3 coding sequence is TGTGCCAGCAGCTCAGACAGGCTCAATCAGCCCCAGCATTTT. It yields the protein CASSSDRLNQPQHF.

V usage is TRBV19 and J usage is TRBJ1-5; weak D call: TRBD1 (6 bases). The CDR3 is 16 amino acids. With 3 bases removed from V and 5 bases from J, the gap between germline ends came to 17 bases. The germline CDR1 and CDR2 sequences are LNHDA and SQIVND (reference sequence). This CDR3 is CASSIGTRRLDQPQHF. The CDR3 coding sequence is TGTGCCAGTAGTATCGGGACAAGGAGACTCGATCAGCCCCAGCATTTT.

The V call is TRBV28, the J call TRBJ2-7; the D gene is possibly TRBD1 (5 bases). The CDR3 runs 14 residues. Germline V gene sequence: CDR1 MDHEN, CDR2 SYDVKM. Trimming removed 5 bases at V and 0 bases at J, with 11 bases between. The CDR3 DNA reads TGTGCCAGCAGTACCCGGACACCCTCCTACGAGCAGTACTTC. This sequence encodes CASSTRTPSYEQYF.

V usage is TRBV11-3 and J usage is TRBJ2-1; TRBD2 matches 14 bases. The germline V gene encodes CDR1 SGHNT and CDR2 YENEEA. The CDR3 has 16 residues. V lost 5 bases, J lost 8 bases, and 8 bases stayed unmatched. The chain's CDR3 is CASSPRGTSGSYEQFF. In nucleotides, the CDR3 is TGTGCCAGCAGCCCCCGTGGGACTAGCGGGAGTTATGAGCAGTTCTTC.